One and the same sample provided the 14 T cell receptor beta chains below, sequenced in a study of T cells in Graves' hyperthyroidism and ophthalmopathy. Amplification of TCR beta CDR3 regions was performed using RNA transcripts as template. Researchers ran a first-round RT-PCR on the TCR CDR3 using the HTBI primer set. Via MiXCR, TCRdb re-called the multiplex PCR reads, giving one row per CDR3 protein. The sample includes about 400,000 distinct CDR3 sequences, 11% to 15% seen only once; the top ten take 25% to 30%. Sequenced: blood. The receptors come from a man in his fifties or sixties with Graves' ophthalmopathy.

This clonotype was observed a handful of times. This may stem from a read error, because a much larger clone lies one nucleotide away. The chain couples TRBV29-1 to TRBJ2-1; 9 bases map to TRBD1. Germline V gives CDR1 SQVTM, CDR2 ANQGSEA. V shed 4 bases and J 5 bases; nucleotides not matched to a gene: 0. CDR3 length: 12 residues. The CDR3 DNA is TGCAGCGTTGGGACAGGGGACAATGAGCAGTTCTTC. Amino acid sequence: CSVGTGDNEQFF.

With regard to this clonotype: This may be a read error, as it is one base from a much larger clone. In DNA, the CDR3 is TGTGCCGGCAGCCGGGGGGTAGGAATGAACACTGAAGCTTTCTTT. This encodes CAGSRGVGMNTEAFF. The rearrangement links TRBV6-2 or TRBV6-3 to TRBJ1-1; D is possibly TRBD1 (5 bases). The CDR3 is made up of 15 amino acids. Per the germline V gene, CDR1 is MNHEY and CDR2 is SVGEGT.

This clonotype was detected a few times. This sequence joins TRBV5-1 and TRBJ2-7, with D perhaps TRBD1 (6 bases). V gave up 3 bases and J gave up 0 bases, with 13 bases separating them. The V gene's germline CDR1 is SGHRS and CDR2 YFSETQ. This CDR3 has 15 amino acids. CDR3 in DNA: TGCGCCAGCAGCTCAAACACAGGGCTCTCCTACGAGCAGTACTTC. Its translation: CASSSNTGLSYEQYF.

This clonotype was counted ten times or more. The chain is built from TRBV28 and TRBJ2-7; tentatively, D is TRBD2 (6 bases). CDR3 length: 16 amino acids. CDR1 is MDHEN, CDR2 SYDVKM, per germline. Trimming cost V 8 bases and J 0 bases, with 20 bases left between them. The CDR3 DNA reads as TGTGCCAGCGACGAGCGGGCGGGAAGAAGCTCCTACGAGCAGTACTTC. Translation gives CASDERAGRSSYEQYF.

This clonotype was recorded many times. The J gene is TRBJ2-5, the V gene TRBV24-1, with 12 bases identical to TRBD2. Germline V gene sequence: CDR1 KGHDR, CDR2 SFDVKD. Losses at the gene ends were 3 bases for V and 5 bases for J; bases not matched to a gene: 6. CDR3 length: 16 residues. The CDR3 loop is CATSDASGRASETQYF. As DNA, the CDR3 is TGTGCCACCAGTGATGCTAGCGGGAGGGCCTCGGAGACCCAGTACTTC.

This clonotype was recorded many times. The CDR3 DNA reads TGTGCCAGCAGCTTAGAGGGGACTTTCCAAGAGACCCAGTACTTC. It is translated as CASSLEGTFQETQYF. This rearrangement joins TRBV11-2 to TRBJ2-5; D possibly corresponds to TRBD2 (6 bases). V was pared by 0 bases and J by 1 base, with 9 bases between. Looked up from germline, CDR1 is SGHAT and CDR2 is FQNNGV. This CDR3 has 15 residues.

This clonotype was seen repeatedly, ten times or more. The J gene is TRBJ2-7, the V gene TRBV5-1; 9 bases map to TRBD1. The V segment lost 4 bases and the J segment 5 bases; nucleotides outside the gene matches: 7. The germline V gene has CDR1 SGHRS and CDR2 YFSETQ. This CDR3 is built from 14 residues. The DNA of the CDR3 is TGCGCCAGCAGCCAAGGACAGGGGAACGACGAGCAGTACTTC. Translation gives CASSQGQGNDEQYF.

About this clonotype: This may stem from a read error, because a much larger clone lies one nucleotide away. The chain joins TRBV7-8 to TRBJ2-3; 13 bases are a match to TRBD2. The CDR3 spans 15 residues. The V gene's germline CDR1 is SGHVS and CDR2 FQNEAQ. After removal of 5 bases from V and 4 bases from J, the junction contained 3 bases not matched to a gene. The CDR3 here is CASSPGLAGSDTQYF. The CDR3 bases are TGTGCCAGCAGCCCGGGACTAGCGGGATCAGATACGCAGTATTTT.

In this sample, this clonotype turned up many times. CDR3 amino acids: CASTPGTGGNHTQYF. The CDR3 DNA follows: TGTGCCAGCACCCCCGGGACAGGGGGCAATCATACGCAGTATTTT. The rearrangement joins TRBV6-1 to TRBJ2-3; 12 bases align to TRBD1. The V gene end was trimmed by 7 bases and the J gene end by 7 bases; junction bases not matched to a gene: 9. The CDR3 spans 15 residues. Germline V gene data show CDR1 as MNHNS and CDR2 as SASEGT.

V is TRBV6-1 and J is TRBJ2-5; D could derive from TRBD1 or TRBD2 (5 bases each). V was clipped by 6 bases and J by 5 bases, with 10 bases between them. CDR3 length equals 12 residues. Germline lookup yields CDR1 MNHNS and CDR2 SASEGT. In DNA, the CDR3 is TGTGCCAGCAGAAAGGGACCGGAGACCCAGTACTTC. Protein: CASRKGPETQYF.

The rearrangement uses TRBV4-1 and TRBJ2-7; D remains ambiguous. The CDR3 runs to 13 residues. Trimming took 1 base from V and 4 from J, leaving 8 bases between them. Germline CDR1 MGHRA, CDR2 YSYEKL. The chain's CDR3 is CASSQGYQYEQYF. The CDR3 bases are TGCGCCAGCAGCCAAGGGTACCAATACGAGCAGTACTTC.

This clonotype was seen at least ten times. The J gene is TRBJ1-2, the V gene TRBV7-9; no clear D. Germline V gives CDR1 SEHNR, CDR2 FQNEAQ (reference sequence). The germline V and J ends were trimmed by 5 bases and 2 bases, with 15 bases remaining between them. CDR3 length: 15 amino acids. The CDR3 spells CASSPDGVRNYGYTF. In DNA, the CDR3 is TGTGCCAGCAGCCCCGACGGAGTACGGAACTATGGCTACACCTTC.

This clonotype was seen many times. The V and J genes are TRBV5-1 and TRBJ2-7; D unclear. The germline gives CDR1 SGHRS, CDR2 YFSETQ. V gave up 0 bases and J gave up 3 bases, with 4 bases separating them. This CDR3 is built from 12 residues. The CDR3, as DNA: TGCGCCAGCAGCTTGGACATCTACGAGCAGTACTTC. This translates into CASSLDIYEQYF.

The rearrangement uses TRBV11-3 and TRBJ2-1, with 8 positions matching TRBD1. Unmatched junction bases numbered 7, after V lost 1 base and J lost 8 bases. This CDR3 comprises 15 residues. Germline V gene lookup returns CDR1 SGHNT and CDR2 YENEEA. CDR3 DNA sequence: TGTGCCAGCAGCTTAGGACAGGGGTTTGTCGATGAGCAGTTCTTC. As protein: CASSLGQGFVDEQFF.